The clone carrying this T cell receptor beta chain appeared a single time. This entry is derived from a study of blood T cell repertoires in COVID-19. Study at large: Samples came from the United States, Italy and Spain, spanning acute and convalescent COVID-19.

In germline, CDR1 is SGHTA, CDR2 FQGNSA. This CDR3 comprises 15 residues. J gave up 9 bases and V 3 bases, and 6 bases lay outside the gene matches. Per the study methods: From reference gene primer amplification, estimates of nucleated cell counts were derived. The data were produced by immunoSEQ multiplex PCR, yet TCRdb's version contains in-frame clones alone and is incomplete. Clone size and the V and J calls come from that table; the DNA yielded D and trimming. The data contain some 120,000 clones, 65% to 85% of them singletons. The chain recombines TRBV7-2 with TRBJ2-1, with TRBD2 matching over 12 bases. The sample taken for sequencing was peripheral blood. The TCR comes from a man between 65 and 85 years old with acute or convalescent COVID-19. The CDR3: CASSLRLAGAAEQFF. The CDR3 DNA reads TGTGCCAGCAGCTTGAGACTAGCGGGGGCCGCTGAGCAGTTCTTC.